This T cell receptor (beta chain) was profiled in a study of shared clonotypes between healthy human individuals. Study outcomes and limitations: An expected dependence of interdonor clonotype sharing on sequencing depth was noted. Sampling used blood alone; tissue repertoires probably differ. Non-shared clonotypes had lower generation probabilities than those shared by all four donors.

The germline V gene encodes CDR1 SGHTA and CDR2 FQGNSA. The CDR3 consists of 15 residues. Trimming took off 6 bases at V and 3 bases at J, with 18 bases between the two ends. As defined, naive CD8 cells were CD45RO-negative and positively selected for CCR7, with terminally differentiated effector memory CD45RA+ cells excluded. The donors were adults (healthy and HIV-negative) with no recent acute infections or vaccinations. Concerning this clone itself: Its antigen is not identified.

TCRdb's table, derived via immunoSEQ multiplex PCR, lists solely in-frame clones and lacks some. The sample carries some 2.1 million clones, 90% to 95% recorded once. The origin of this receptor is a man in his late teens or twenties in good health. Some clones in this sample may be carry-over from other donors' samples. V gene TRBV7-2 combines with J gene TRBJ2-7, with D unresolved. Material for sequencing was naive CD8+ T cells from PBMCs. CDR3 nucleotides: TGTGCCAGCAGTTATACCCAGGAGAGGTTCTACGAGCAGTACTTC. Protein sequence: CASSYTQERFYEQYF.